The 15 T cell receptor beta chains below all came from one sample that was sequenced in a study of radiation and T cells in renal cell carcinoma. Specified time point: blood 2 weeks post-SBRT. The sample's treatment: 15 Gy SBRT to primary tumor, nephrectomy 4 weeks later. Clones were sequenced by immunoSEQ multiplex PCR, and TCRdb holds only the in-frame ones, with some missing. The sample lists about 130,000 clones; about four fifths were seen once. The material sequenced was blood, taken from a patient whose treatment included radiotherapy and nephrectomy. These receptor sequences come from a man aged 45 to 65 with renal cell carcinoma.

Written as DNA, the CDR3 is TGCGCCAGCAGCGTGGGACAGCAAGAGACCCAGTACTTC. This sequence encodes CASSVGQQETQYF. The chain has TRBV5-1 and TRBJ2-5; 7 positions agree with TRBD1. From germline, CDR1 is SGHRS and CDR2 YFSETQ. This CDR3 has 13 amino acids. V lost 4 bases, J lost 2 bases, and 2 bases stayed unmatched.

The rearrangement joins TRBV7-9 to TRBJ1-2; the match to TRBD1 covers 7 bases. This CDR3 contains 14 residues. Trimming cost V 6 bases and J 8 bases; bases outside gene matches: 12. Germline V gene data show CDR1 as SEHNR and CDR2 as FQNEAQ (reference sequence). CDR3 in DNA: TGTGCCAGCAGTCTGATAACAGGGGAACGCGGCTACACCTTC. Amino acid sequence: CASSLITGERGYTF.

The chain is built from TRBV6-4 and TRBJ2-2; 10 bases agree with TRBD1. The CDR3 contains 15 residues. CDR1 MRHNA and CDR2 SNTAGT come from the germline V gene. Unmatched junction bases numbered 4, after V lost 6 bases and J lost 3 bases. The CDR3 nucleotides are TGTGCCAGCAGAGAAGGACAGGGGGACACCGGGGAGCTGTTTTTT. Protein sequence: CASREGQGDTGELFF.

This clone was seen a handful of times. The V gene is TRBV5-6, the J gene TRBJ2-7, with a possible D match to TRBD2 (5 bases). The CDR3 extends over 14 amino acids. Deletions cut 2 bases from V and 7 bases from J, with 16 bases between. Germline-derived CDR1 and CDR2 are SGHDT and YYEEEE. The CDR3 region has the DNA TGTGCCAGCAGCTTATATGGGTCAGGCGGGGAGCAGTACTTC. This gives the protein CASSLYGSGGEQYF.

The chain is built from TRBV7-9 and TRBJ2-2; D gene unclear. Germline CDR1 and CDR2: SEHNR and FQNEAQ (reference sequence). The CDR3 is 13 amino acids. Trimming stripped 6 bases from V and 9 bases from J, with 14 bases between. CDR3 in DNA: TGTGCCAGCAGTCCTCATCAAACCTGGGAGCTGTTTTTT. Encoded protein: CASSPHQTWELFF.

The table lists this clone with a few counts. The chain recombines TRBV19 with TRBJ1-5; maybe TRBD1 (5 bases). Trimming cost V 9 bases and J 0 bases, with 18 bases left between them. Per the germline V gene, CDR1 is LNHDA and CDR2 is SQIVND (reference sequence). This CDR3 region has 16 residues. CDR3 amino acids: CASHTGTGLSNQPQHF. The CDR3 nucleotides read TGTGCCAGCCACACCGGGACGGGCCTTAGCAATCAGCCCCAGCATTTT.

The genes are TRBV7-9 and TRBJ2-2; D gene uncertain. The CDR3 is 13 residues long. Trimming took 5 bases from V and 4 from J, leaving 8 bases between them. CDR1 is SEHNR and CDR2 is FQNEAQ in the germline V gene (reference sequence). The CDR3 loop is CASSPGVTGELFF. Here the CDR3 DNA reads TGTGCCAGCAGCCCAGGCGTCACCGGGGAGCTGTTTTTT.

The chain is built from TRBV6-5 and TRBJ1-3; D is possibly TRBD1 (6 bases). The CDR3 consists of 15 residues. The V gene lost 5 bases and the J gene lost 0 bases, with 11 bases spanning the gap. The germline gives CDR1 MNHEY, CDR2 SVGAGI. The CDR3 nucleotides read TGTGCCAGCAGTCAACAGGGCCCCTCTGGAAACACCATATATTTT. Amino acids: CASSQQGPSGNTIYF.

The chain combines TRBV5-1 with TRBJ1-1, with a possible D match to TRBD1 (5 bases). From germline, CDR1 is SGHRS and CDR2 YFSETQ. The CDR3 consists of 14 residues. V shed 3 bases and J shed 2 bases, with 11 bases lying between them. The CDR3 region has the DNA TGCGCCAGCAGCTCCCTCGGGGGAAACACTGAAGCTTTCTTT. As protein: CASSSLGGNTEAFF.

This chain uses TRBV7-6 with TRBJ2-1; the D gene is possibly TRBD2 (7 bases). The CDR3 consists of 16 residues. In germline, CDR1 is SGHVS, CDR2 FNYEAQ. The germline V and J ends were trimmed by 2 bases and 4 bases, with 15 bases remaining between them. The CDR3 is CASSLIEGGRYNEQFF. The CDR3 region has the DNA TGTGCCAGCAGCTTAATCGAGGGGGGGCGGTACAATGAGCAGTTCTTC.

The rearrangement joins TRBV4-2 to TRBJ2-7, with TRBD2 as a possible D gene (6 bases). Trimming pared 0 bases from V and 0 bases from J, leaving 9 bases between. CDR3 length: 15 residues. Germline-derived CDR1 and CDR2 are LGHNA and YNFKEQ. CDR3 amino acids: CASSQDGGNSYEQYF. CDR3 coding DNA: TGTGCCAGCAGCCAAGATGGGGGGAACTCCTACGAGCAGTACTTC.

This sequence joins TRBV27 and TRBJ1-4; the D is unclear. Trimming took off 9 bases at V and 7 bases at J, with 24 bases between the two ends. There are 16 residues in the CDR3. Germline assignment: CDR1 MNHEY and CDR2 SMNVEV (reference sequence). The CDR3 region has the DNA TGTGCCAGGTCCCGCGAGGAAGGGTACGAGGCTGAAAAACTGTTTTTT. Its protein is CARSREEGYEAEKLFF.

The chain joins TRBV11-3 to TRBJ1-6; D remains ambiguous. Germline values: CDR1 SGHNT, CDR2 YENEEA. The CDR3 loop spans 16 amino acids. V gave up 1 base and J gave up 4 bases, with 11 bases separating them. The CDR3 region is CASSLGYGYYNSPLHF. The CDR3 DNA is TGTGCCAGCAGCTTAGGTTACGGTTATTATAATTCACCCCTCCACTTT.

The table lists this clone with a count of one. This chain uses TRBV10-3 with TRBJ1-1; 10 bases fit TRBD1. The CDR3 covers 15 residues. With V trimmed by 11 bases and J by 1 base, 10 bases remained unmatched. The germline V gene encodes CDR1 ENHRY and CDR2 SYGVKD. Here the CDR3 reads CAVYPGTGENTEAFF. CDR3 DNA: TGTGCCGTATACCCCGGGACAGGGGAGAACACTGAAGCTTTCTTT.

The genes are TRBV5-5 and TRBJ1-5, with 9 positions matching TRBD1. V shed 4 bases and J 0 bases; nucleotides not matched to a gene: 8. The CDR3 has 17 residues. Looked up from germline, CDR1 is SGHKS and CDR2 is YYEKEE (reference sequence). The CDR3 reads CASSGGTGSFSNQPQHF. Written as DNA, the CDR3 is TGTGCCAGCAGCGGAGGGACAGGGAGTTTTAGCAATCAGCCCCAGCATTTT.